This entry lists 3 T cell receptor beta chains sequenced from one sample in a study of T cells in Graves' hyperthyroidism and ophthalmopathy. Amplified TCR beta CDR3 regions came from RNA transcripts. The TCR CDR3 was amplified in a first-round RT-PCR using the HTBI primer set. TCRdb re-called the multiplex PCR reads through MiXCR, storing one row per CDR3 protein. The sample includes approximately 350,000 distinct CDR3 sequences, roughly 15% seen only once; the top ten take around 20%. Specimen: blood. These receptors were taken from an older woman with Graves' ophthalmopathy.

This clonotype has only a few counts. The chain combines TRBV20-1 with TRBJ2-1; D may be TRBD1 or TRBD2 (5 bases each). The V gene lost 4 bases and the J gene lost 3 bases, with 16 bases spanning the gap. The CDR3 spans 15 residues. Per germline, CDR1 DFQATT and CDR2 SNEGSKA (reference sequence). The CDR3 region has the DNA TGCAGTGCTACTCTCATGGGGGAGATCTACAATGAGCAGTTCTTC. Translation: CSATLMGEIYNEQFF.

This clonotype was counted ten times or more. The CDR3 sequence: CAWSVGRGGDTQYF. CDR3 coding DNA: TGTGCCTGGAGTGTAGGAAGGGGGGGAGATACGCAGTATTTT. The J gene is TRBJ2-3, the V gene TRBV30, with a weak D call TRBD2 (7 bases). V was cut by 0 bases and J by 5 bases, with 12 bases left in between. Looked up from germline, CDR1 is GTSNPN and CDR2 is SVGIG (reference sequence). This CDR3 has 14 residues.

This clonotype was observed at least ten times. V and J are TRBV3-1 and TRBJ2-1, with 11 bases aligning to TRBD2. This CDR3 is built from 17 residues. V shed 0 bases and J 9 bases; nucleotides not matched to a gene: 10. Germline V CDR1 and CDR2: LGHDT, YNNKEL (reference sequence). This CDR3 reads CASSQDPRLAGPGEQFF. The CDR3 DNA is TGTGCCAGCAGCCAAGATCCAAGACTAGCGGGACCCGGTGAGCAGTTCTTC.